Each of the 16 T cell receptor beta chains below was sequenced from the same sample in a study of shared clonotypes between healthy human individuals. Assay used: immunoSEQ multiplex PCR; TCRdb lists only in-frame clones, some missing. Of around 1,900,000 clones in the sample, 93% were seen once. CD45RO negativity and positive selection for CCR7 defined naive CD8 cells, a population that excluded terminally differentiated effector memory CD45RA+ cells. Material: naive CD8+ T cells from PBMCs. The receptors come from a young man in good health. Some clones in this sample may be carry-over from other donors' samples.

V is TRBV4-2 and J is TRBJ2-7; D gene unclear. V lost 0 bases and J lost 3, with 12 bases in between. CDR3 size: 15 residues. Germline CDR1 reads LGHNA; CDR2 reads YNFKEQ. This chain's CDR3 is CASSQDFDGFYEQYF. CDR3 nucleotides: TGTGCCAGCAGCCAAGATTTTGACGGATTCTACGAGCAGTACTTC.

The J gene is TRBJ1-3, the V gene TRBV7-9; possibly TRBD1 for D (5 bases). The CDR3 totals 16 residues. Trimming pared 3 bases from V and 2 bases from J, leaving 14 bases between. CDR1 and CDR2 from the germline V gene are SEHNR and FQNEAQ (reference sequence). CDR3 DNA: TGTGCCAGCAGCTTCGGTTTAGCGGGGGCTGGAAACACCATATATTTT. Encoded protein: CASSFGLAGAGNTIYF.

The CDR3 is CASSLLPGLAVYNEQFF. The CDR3 DNA is TGTGCCAGCAGCTTACTACCGGGACTAGCGGTTTACAATGAGCAGTTCTTC. The chain has TRBV7-2 and TRBJ2-1, with 11 bases identical to TRBD2. Germline V gene sequence: CDR1 SGHTA, CDR2 FQGNSA. There are 17 residues in the CDR3. V lost 2 bases and J lost 4; bases outside the gene matches: 7.

The V and J genes are TRBV11-1 and TRBJ2-7, with TRBD2 identical over 10 bases. V lost 3 bases to trimming and J lost 3 bases; unmatched junction nucleotides: 14. The CDR3 covers 18 residues. Germline V gene sequence: CDR1 SGHAT, CDR2 FQDESV (reference sequence). For the CDR3, the DNA is TGTGCCAGCAGCTTTAGTCTAGCGGGAGCCCCTGACCTCTACGAGCAGTACTTC. Its translation: CASSFSLAGAPDLYEQYF.

Comments on this clone: The same CDR3 can be traced to other DNA sequences in this sample. V usage is TRBV7-9 and J usage is TRBJ2-7; no reliable D call. The CDR3 consists of 13 residues. Trimming took off 4 bases at V and 0 bases at J, with 7 bases between the two ends. The germline V gene has CDR1 SEHNR and CDR2 FQNEAQ (reference sequence). For the CDR3, the DNA is TGTGCCAGCAGCTCCAGAAGCTCCTACGAGCAGTACTTC. It is translated as CASSSRSSYEQYF.

On this clone: The sample contains more than one DNA sequence encoding this CDR3. The chain combines TRBV6-5 with TRBJ2-7; perhaps TRBD1 as D (6 bases). V dropped 0 bases and J dropped 1 base, with 7 bases sitting between them. This CDR3 comprises 14 residues. Germline loops: CDR1 MNHEY, CDR2 SVGAGI. CDR3 residues: CASSYSDSSYEQYF. CDR3 nucleotides: TGTGCCAGCAGTTACTCGGACAGTTCCTACGAGCAGTACTTC.

The gene calls are TRBV6-4 and TRBJ2-7; TRBD1 might be the D (5 bases). The germline V gene has CDR1 MRHNA and CDR2 SNTAGT. V was shortened by 8 bases and J by 0 bases, with 14 bases between the two germline ends. The CDR3 is 14 amino acids. The CDR3 loop reads CASAIRASSYEQYF. As DNA, the CDR3 is TGTGCCAGCGCAATCAGGGCGAGCTCCTACGAGCAGTACTTC.

The genes are TRBV7-3 and TRBJ2-3; weak D call: TRBD2 (5 bases). The CDR3 totals 15 residues. V was cut by 2 bases and J by 0 bases, with 9 bases left in between. The germline gives CDR1 SGHTA, CDR2 FQGTGA. CDR3 residues: CASSLQRTSTDTQYF. The DNA of the CDR3 is TGTGCCAGCAGCTTACAACGGACTAGCACAGATACGCAGTATTTT.

Worth noting for this clone: Distinct nucleotide sequences in the sample also encode this CDR3. The CDR3 here is CASSLGALYEQYF. The DNA of the CDR3 is TGTGCCAGCAGCTTGGGAGCGCTCTACGAGCAGTACTTC. This rearrangement joins TRBV5-6 to TRBJ2-7, with D hard to call. This CDR3 spans 13 amino acids. Trimming removed 0 bases at V and 3 bases at J, with 7 bases between. The germline V gene encodes CDR1 SGHDT and CDR2 YYEEEE.

The sample holds a few counts of this clone. The genes are TRBV7-8 and TRBJ2-1; D gene unclear. Germline V gene lookup returns CDR1 SGHVS and CDR2 FQNEAQ. Trimming removed 2 bases from V and 6 bases from J, with 11 bases in between. The CDR3 extends over 14 amino acids. The CDR3 sequence is CASSLSLSGNEQFF. CDR3 DNA sequence: TGTGCCAGCAGCTTAAGTCTAAGTGGCAATGAGCAGTTCTTC.

The rearrangement joins TRBV13 to TRBJ2-7; 7 nucleotides line up with TRBD1. Germline-derived CDR1 and CDR2 are PRHDT and FYEKMQ (reference sequence). With 5 bases clipped from V and 5 bases from J, the junction kept 12 bases outside the gene matches. The length of the CDR3 is 15 residues. The CDR3 DNA is TGTGCCAGCAGCCCCCAGACAGGGACCAACCACGAGCAGTACTTC. The encoded protein is CASSPQTGTNHEQYF.

The genes are TRBV7-6 and TRBJ1-1; D uncertain. Germline V gives CDR1 SGHVS, CDR2 FNYEAQ. This CDR3 contains 15 residues. V gave up 2 bases and J gave up 3 bases, with 13 bases separating them. The CDR3 sequence is CASSLWEGGDTEAFF. The CDR3 coding sequence is TGTGCCAGCAGCTTATGGGAGGGCGGAGACACTGAAGCTTTCTTT.

The chain is built from TRBV27 and TRBJ1-5; 7 bases are a match to TRBD1. V was pared by 9 bases and J by 0 bases, with 5 bases of the junction left unmatched. The CDR3 has 14 amino acids. Germline CDR1 MNHEY, CDR2 SMNVEV (reference sequence). The CDR3: CASGDSDSNQPQHF. CDR3 bases: TGTGCCAGTGGGGACAGCGATAGCAATCAGCCCCAGCATTTT.

For the CDR3, the DNA is TGTGCCTGGAGTGTGGGGGTAGTTGTCTGGGAGTGGTCCACTGAAGCTTTCTTT. Encoded protein: CAWSVGVVVWEWSTEAFF. This rearrangement joins TRBV30 to TRBJ1-1; tentatively, D is TRBD1 (5 bases). This CDR3 is 18 amino acids long. The ends were cut back, 0 bases at V and 4 bases at J, with 24 bases in the middle. Germline assignment: CDR1 GTSNPN and CDR2 SVGIG (reference sequence).

The CDR3 coding sequence is TGTGCCAGCAGCTTGGCACAGCGCTATGGCTACACCTTC. This gives the protein CASSLAQRYGYTF. The chain has TRBV5-8 and TRBJ1-2; D ambiguous. The CDR3 runs 13 residues. Germline CDR1 reads SGHTS; CDR2 reads YDEGEE. Trimming removed 0 bases from V and 4 bases from J, with 7 bases in between.

The chain employs TRBV5-1 and TRBJ2-7, with D perhaps TRBD2 (5 bases). The CDR3 runs to 15 residues. The V gene lost 0 bases and the J gene lost 3 bases, with 13 bases spanning the gap. CDR1 SGHRS and CDR2 YFSETQ come from the germline V gene. The CDR3 spells CASSLASGIHYEQYF. Here the CDR3 DNA reads TGCGCCAGCAGCTTGGCCTCGGGGATACACTACGAGCAGTACTTC.